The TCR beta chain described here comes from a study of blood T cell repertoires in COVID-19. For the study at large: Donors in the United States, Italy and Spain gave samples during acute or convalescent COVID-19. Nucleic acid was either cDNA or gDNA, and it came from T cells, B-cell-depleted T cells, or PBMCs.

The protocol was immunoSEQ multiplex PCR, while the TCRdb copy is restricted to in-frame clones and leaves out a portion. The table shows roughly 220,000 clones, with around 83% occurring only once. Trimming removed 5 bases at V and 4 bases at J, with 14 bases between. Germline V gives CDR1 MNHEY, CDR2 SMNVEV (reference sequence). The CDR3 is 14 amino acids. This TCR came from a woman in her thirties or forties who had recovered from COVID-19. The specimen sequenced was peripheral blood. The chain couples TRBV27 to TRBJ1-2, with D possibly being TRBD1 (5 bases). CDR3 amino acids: CASSQQVDFYGYTF. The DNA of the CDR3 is TGTGCCAGCAGTCAACAGGTGGATTTCTATGGCTACACCTTC.